This T cell receptor (beta chain) derives from a study of Ad26.COV2.S vaccination and SARS-CoV-2 variants. Study-level information: A participant enrolled in the COV1001 Ad26.COV2.S trial arm provided the sample. Findings and caveats of the study: Compared with placebo recipients, vaccine recipients had higher spike-specific TCR breadth.

Treatment here: roughly 19 received Ad26.COV2.S at low or high dose, single or two shots; several received placebo; per-sample allocation not given. At day 63 after the first vaccine or placebo injection, samples were drawn. The protocol was immunoSEQ multiplex PCR, while the TCRdb copy is restricted to in-frame clones and leaves out a portion. Of 430,000 or so clones in the sample, 90% were seen once. After removal of 5 bases from V and 0 bases from J, the junction contained 13 bases not matched to a gene. The CDR3 has 17 amino acids. CDR1 and CDR2 from the germline V gene are SGHVS and FNYEAQ. As to this clone: As yet, its antigen is unknown.

The rearrangement links TRBV7-6 to TRBJ2-7; 7 bases align to TRBD1. Here the sequenced sample was peripheral blood, taken in a trial of Ad26.COV2.S vaccine versus placebo. This receptor was identified in a person between 18 and 65 years old who received the Ad26.COV2.S COVID-19 vaccine or a placebo. The CDR3 DNA follows: TGTGCCAGCAGCCTCAGCCCGGACAGGATAAGCTCCTACGAGCAGTACTTC. It yields the protein CASSLSPDRISSYEQYF.